What follows are 8 T cell receptor beta chains derived from one specimen sequenced in a study of blood T cells in healthy people across ages. A second PCR, run for roughly 7 to 11 cycles, used a sample-barcoded 5' primer plus a J-beta primer mix. TCRdb recomputed calls from the 5' RACE reads with MiXCR, one row per CDR3 protein. The sample holds approximately 1.5 million distinct CDR3 sequences; almost 35% are singletons and the top ten take roughly 12%. The sequencing input was blood. These receptor sequences come from a woman in her twenties or thirties in good health.

The sample holds a few counts of this clonotype. V and J are TRBV6-1 and TRBJ2-1; TRBD2 matches at 9 bases. This CDR3 is 13 amino acids long. Looked up from germline, CDR1 is MNHNS and CDR2 is SASEGT. Germline trimming cut 11 bases from V and 15 bases from J; bases unmatched to any gene: 17. The CDR3 bases are TGTGCCGGCCAAGAACGGCTAGCGGGACCGTGGTTCTTC. Translation: CAGQERLAGPWFF.

This clonotype was seen a few times. This chain links TRBV20-1 with TRBJ2-5, with 10 bases lining up with TRBD2. With 0 bases clipped from V and 5 bases from J, the junction kept 6 bases outside the gene matches. The CDR3 has 15 amino acids. Germline V gene lookup returns CDR1 DFQATT and CDR2 SNEGSKA (reference sequence). Written as DNA, the CDR3 is TGCAGTGCTAGAGATCAGGGGACTAGCGAGGAGACCCAGTACTTC. Amino acid sequence: CSARDQGTSEETQYF.

In its sample, this clonotype was seen a few times. The chain recombines TRBV18 with TRBJ1-1, with TRBD1 as a possible D gene (5 bases). Between the trimmed V and J ends, which lost 0 bases and 0 bases, there was a span of 8 bases. Germline V gene lookup returns CDR1 KGHSH and CDR2 LQKENI. CDR3 size: 15 residues. The CDR3 DNA reads as TGTGCCAGCTCACCACCGAGACAGATGAACACTGAAGCTTTCTTT. The encoded protein is CASSPPRQMNTEAFF.

As regards this clonotype: Compared with germline, one end of the junction differs, possibly owing to a read error. The rearrangement links TRBV20-1 to TRBJ1-4; TRBD1 agrees at 10 bases. Germline V gene data show CDR1 as DFQATT and CDR2 as SNEGSKA (reference sequence). This CDR3 is built from 14 residues. The CDR3 region is CSAPRQGAREKPFF. The CDR3 coding sequence is TGCAGTGCTCCGCGACAGGGGGCCAGGGAAAAACCGTTTTTT.

This clonotype was observed a handful of times. The genes are TRBV18 and TRBJ1-5, with D possibly being TRBD1 (5 bases). V lost 3 bases, J lost 5 bases, and 8 bases lay in between. This CDR3 has 13 amino acids. In germline, CDR1 is KGHSH, CDR2 LQKENI. The CDR3 region is CASSPGLYQPQHF. The DNA for the CDR3 is TGTGCCAGCTCACCGGGGCTATATCAGCCCCAGCATTTT.

The chain links TRBV21-1 to TRBJ2-5; TRBD2 is the table's D call, not checked against the DNA. TRBV21-1 corresponds to a pseudogene. CDR3 length: 16 amino acids. In nucleotides, the CDR3 is TGTGCCAGCAGCAAACGGACTAGATTCGGCCAAGAGACCCAGTACTTC. Translated: CASSKRTRFGQETQYF.

This clonotype has ten or more counts. The V call is TRBV18, the J call TRBJ2-5; TRBD2 matches 8 bases. Per germline, CDR1 KGHSH and CDR2 LQKENI. The CDR3 is 14 residues long. J gave up 1 base and V 8 bases, and 6 bases lay outside the gene matches. The CDR3 region is CASSPGLAQETQYF. CDR3 coding DNA: TGTGCCAGCAGTCCCGGACTAGCCCAAGAGACCCAGTACTTC.

This chain connects TRBV4-2 to TRBJ2-2; 8 nucleotides line up with TRBD2. J gave up 1 base and V 6 bases, and 13 bases lay outside the gene matches. CDR1 LGHNA and CDR2 YNFKEQ come from the germline V gene. The CDR3 sequence is 18 residues long. The CDR3 spells CASSPLWRGAQNTGELFF. DNA for the CDR3: TGTGCCAGCAGTCCGCTCTGGCGGGGGGCCCAGAACACCGGGGAGCTGTTTTTT.